The rows below give T cell receptor beta chains drawn from one sample of a study of T cells after yellow fever vaccination. TCRdb redid the calling of the 5' RACE reads with MiXCR, one entry per CDR3 protein. The table records tens of thousands of distinct CDR3 sequences, around 7.7% of them present only once. Sequences were derived from CD8+ T cells sorted from PBMCs, sampled on the day of the yellow fever booster vaccination. The receptors come from a young man who received the YFV17D yellow fever vaccine. The CDR3 runs from the conserved cysteine through the conserved F or W. Fields, in order: V gene, D gene, J gene, clone size, CDR3 protein, CDR3 DNA. D genes are given only for firm matches. Where a row states a size, it is once, few, many or the class of an expanded clone; other rows omit it.

v_call: TRBV9; d_call: .; j_call: TRBJ1-2; clone_size: .; cdr3_aa: CASRDTSNYGYTF; cdr3_nt: TGTGCCAGCCGGGACACTTCTAACTATGGCTACACCTTC
v_call: TRBV29-1; d_call: .; j_call: TRBJ1-3; clone_size: few; cdr3_aa: CSVGTANSGNTIYF; cdr3_nt: TGCAGCGTTGGGACAGCTAACTCTGGAAACACCATATATTTT
v_call: TRBV11-2; d_call: TRBD1; j_call: TRBJ2-5; clone_size: few; cdr3_aa: CASSPRYRGQETQYF; cdr3_nt: TGTGCCAGCAGCCCTCGGTACAGGGGGCAAGAGACCCAGTACTTC
v_call: TRBV10-3; d_call: .; j_call: TRBJ2-3; clone_size: many; cdr3_aa: CAISGLGTSHTDTQYF; cdr3_nt: TGTGCCATCAGTGGCTTGGGGACTTCTCACACAGATACGCAGTATTTT
v_call: TRBV27; d_call: .; j_call: TRBJ2-7; clone_size: .; cdr3_aa: CASSPPTSSGAYEQYF; cdr3_nt: TGTGCCAGCAGTCCTCCCACTAGTTCCGGGGCCTACGAGCAGTACTTC
v_call: TRBV28; d_call: TRBD1; j_call: TRBJ2-7; clone_size: few; cdr3_aa: CASSLFGTGGEEQYF; cdr3_nt: TGTGCCAGCAGTTTATTTGGGACAGGGGGTGAGGAGCAGTACTTC
v_call: TRBV18; d_call: TRBD2; j_call: TRBJ2-1; clone_size: few; cdr3_aa: CASSPPGLANEQFF; cdr3_nt: TGTGCCAGCTCACCACCCGGACTAGCCAATGAGCAGTTCTTC
v_call: TRBV10-3; d_call: .; j_call: TRBJ2-1; clone_size: few; cdr3_aa: CAIGGDEQFF; cdr3_nt: TGTGCCATCGGAGGCGATGAGCAGTTCTTC
v_call: TRBV29-1; d_call: TRBD2; j_call: TRBJ2-7; clone_size: .; cdr3_aa: CSVLQAGGAYEQYF; cdr3_nt: TGCAGCGTTTTACAAGCGGGAGGGGCCTACGAGCAGTACTTC
v_call: TRBV27; d_call: .; j_call: TRBJ1-5; clone_size: many; cdr3_aa: CASSWTGNQPQHF; cdr3_nt: TGTGCCAGCAGTTGGACAGGCAATCAGCCCCAGCATTTT
v_call: TRBV25-1; d_call: .; j_call: TRBJ2-7; clone_size: few; cdr3_aa: CASSELREQYF; cdr3_nt: TGTGCCAGCAGTGAATTACGCGAGCAGTACTTC
v_call: TRBV4-3; d_call: .; j_call: TRBJ2-7; clone_size: few; cdr3_aa: CASSQDFPPLEQYF; cdr3_nt: TGCGCCAGCAGCCAAGATTTTCCCCCCCTGGAGCAGTACTTC
v_call: TRBV10-3; d_call: .; j_call: TRBJ2-5; clone_size: .; cdr3_aa: CAISDQEYQETQYF; cdr3_nt: TGTGCCATCAGTGATCAGGAATACCAAGAGACCCAGTACTTC
v_call: TRBV5-1; d_call: .; j_call: TRBJ2-3; clone_size: few; cdr3_aa: CASSLDPGTSALTDTQYF; cdr3_nt: TGCGCCAGCAGCTTGGACCCAGGGACTTCGGCCCTCACAGATACGCAGTATTTT
v_call: TRBV6-5; d_call: .; j_call: TRBJ2-1; clone_size: .; cdr3_aa: CASSYSWGHNEQFF; cdr3_nt: TGTGCCAGCAGTTACTCATGGGGCCACAATGAGCAGTTCTTC
v_call: TRBV7-9; d_call: .; j_call: TRBJ2-5; clone_size: many; cdr3_aa: CASSELGVGQETQYF; cdr3_nt: TGTGCCAGCAGCGAGTTAGGGGTCGGTCAAGAGACCCAGTACTTC
v_call: TRBV9; d_call: .; j_call: TRBJ2-1; clone_size: few; cdr3_aa: CASNERGNNEQFF; cdr3_nt: TGTGCCAGCAACGAGCGAGGGAACAATGAGCAGTTCTTC
v_call: TRBV29-1; d_call: .; j_call: TRBJ2-7; clone_size: .; cdr3_aa: CSVEVGRQPYEQYF; cdr3_nt: TGCAGCGTTGAAGTCGGGCGGCAGCCGTACGAGCAGTACTTC